These 10 T cell receptor beta chains came from one sample sequenced in a study of blood T cell repertoires in COVID-19. Some clones are missing from TCRdb's copy, which holds only in-frame ones; the method was immunoSEQ multiplex PCR. The profile covers a few hundred thousand clones, with around 80% appearing a single time and 6% to 7.5% taken by the ten largest. Sequencing was carried out using PBMCs or T cells enriched from blood (not recorded which). The source is a middle-aged woman with acute COVID-19.

This clone turned up a few times. The V gene is TRBV4-2, the J gene TRBJ1-2; D is unresolved. There are 13 residues in the CDR3. The germline CDR1 and CDR2 sequences are LGHNA and YNFKEQ. Trimming took off 0 bases at V and 8 bases at J, with 10 bases between the two ends. The CDR3 sequence is CASSQEGGEGYTF. The CDR3 bases are TGTGCCAGCAGCCAAGAAGGCGGGGAGGGCTACACCTTC.

V and J are TRBV6-2 or TRBV6-3 and TRBJ1-1; D is ambiguous. CDR3 size: 15 residues. The ends were cut back, 5 bases at V and 8 bases at J, with 21 bases in the middle. Per the germline V gene, CDR1 is MNHEY and CDR2 is SVGEGT. CDR3 coding DNA: TGTGCCAGCAGTCCACAACCTCCCCAGGATGGAGAAGCTTTCTTT. Amino acid sequence: CASSPQPPQDGEAFF.

This chain joins TRBV10-3 and TRBJ2-1; 14 nucleotides align to TRBD2. Germline trimming cut 6 bases from V and 6 bases from J; bases unmatched to any gene: 10. Germline CDR1 is ENHRY and CDR2 is SYGVKD. This CDR3 spans 17 amino acids. The CDR3 nucleotides are TGTGCCATCAGAACCGGGACTAGCGGGAGTGGTGGCAATGAGCAGTTCTTC. Translating it yields CAIRTGTSGSGGNEQFF.

This chain uses TRBV28 with TRBJ2-4; tentative D call: TRBD2 (5 bases). The germline V gene encodes CDR1 MDHEN and CDR2 SYDVKM. The V end lost 5 bases, the J end lost 3 bases, and 14 bases lay between the germline ends. The CDR3 spans 15 residues. The CDR3 DNA reads TGTGCCAGCAGTCGGACGGGGTCGGGCAAAAACATTCAGTACTTC. Protein product: CASSRTGSGKNIQYF.

This clone was seen once. The chain joins TRBV5-1 to TRBJ1-2; 9 nucleotides match TRBD1. CDR3 length: 15 residues. V trimming: 3 bases; J trimming: 4 bases; junction bases outside the gene matches: 7. Per the germline V gene, CDR1 is SGHRS and CDR2 is YFSETQ. In DNA, the CDR3 is TGCGCCAGCAGCTGGGGGACAGGGCCGTCCTATGGCTACACCTTC. This sequence encodes CASSWGTGPSYGYTF.

Details on this clone: A junction end diverges from the germline sequence, so it may reflect a read error. The chain is built from TRBV2 and TRBJ1-1, with TRBD1 identical over 8 bases. Germline CDR1 SNHLY, CDR2 FYNNEI. The CDR3 length is 14 residues. For the CDR3, the DNA is TGTGCCAGCAGCGAAGACAGGGGGAACACTGAAGCTTTCTTT. Amino acids: CASSEDRGNTEAFF.

The chain is built from TRBV28 and TRBJ2-7; 7 nucleotides match TRBD2. Germline CDR1 MDHEN, CDR2 SYDVKM. J gave up 1 base and V 6 bases, and 9 bases lay outside the gene matches. CDR3 length: 15 amino acids. Written as DNA, the CDR3 is TGTGCCAGCAGCTTAGCTCAGGGACTATCCTACGAGCAGTACTTC. Protein: CASSLAQGLSYEQYF.

This clone has only one observation. The chain carries TRBV14 and TRBJ2-5; 8 nucleotides match TRBD1. Germline lookup yields CDR1 SGHDN and CDR2 FVKESK. This CDR3 has 19 residues. J gave up 5 bases and V 0 bases, and 17 bases lay outside the gene matches. CDR3 loop: CASSQDLGWAGGSRETQYF. The CDR3 DNA reads as TGTGCCAGCAGCCAAGATCTCGGCTGGGCAGGGGGCTCTAGGGAGACCCAGTACTTC.

J is TRBJ1-1 and V is TRBV2, with 7 positions matching TRBD1. CDR1 SNHLY and CDR2 FYNNEI come from the germline V gene. The CDR3 runs 16 residues. V lost 1 base and J lost 0; bases outside the gene matches: 5. In DNA, the CDR3 is TGTGCCAGCAGTGAAGAGACAGGGTTAATGAACACTGAAGCTTTCTTT. This translates into CASSEETGLMNTEAFF.

This rearrangement joins TRBV19 to TRBJ1-1; D uncertain. The germline V gene encodes CDR1 LNHDA and CDR2 SQIVND (reference sequence). V was trimmed by 2 bases and J by 5 bases, leaving 15 bases between them. The CDR3 runs 15 residues. CDR3 sequence: CASSIPGWGGTEAFF. The CDR3 nucleotides are TGTGCCAGTAGTATACCCGGTTGGGGAGGTACTGAAGCTTTCTTT.